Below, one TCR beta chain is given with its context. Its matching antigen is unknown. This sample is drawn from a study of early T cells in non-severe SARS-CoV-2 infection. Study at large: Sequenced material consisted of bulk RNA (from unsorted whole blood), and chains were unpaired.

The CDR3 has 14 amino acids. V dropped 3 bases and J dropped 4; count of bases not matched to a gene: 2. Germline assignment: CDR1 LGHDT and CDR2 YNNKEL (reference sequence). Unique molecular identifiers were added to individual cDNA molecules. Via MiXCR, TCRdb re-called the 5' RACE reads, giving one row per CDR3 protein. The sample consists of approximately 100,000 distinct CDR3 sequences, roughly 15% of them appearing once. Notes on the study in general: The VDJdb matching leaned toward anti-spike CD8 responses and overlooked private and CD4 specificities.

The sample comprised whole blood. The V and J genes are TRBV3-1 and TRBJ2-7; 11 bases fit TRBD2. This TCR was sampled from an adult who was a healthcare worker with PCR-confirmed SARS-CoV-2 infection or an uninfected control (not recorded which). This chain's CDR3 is CASSQGLADYEQYF. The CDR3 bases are TGTGCCAGCAGCCAGGGACTAGCGGATTACGAGCAGTACTTC.